This is a list of T cell receptor beta chains from one sample in a study of radiation and T cells in renal cell carcinoma. Here immunoSEQ multiplex PCR was the method, and the copy in TCRdb shows in-frame clones only, minus some. This table holds around 130,000 clones, roughly four fifths found once. This specimen was blood, taken from a patient whose treatment included radiotherapy and nephrectomy. The receptors were gathered from a woman in her fifties or sixties with renal cell carcinoma. CDR3s include the opening cysteine and the closing phenylalanine or tryptophan. D genes are given only for firm matches. Rows give clone size only sometimes, using once, few, many, or a class for an expanded clone.

CDR3nt	CDR3aa	v_gene	j_gene	d_gene	abundance
TGTGCCAGCAGCGTAGGTCAGGGGGCGCTCGGGCAGTACTTC	CASSVGQGALGQYF	TRBV9	TRBJ2-7	TRBD1	-
TGCGCCAGCAGCCAAGATTCTCATCGGGGGGACTGGGAGACCCAGTACTTC	CASSQDSHRGDWETQYF	TRBV4-3	TRBJ2-5	TRBD2	-
TGCGCCAGCAGCTTGGGTCTCACAGATACGCAGTATTTT	CASSLGLTDTQYF	TRBV5-1	TRBJ2-3	-	-
TGTGCCAGCAGCTTGACAGGACAGGGATTCACTGAAGCTTTCTTT	CASSLTGQGFTEAFF	TRBV7-2	TRBJ1-1	TRBD1	-
TGTGCCAGCAGCTCTATGGGGGAACGGGAGGGGTCTGATGGCTACACCTTC	CASSSMGEREGSDGYTF	TRBV5-6	TRBJ1-2	-	-
TGCGCCAGCAGCTTGGGCGACGGGGTCTCTGGAAACACCATATATTTT	CASSLGDGVSGNTIYF	TRBV5-1	TRBJ1-3	-	-
TGTGCCAGCAGTTACTATCGGGTCGAAGCTTTCTTT	CASSYYRVEAFF	TRBV6-6	TRBJ1-1	-	-
TGTGCCAGCAGTTTTAACAGGGGGACCTCCTACGAGCAGTACTTC	CASSFNRGTSYEQYF	TRBV28	TRBJ2-7	TRBD1	few
TGTGCCAGCAGTGGGAGGACCCCACTGGAGACCCAGTACTTC	CASSGRTPLETQYF	TRBV6-1	TRBJ2-5	-	-
TGTGCCAGCAGTTACCCCGGGACCTTCCGGGAGACCCAGTACTTC	CASSYPGTFRETQYF	TRBV28	TRBJ2-5	-	-
TGTGCCAGTACCGATTTAGGGACTGAAGCTTTCTTT	CASTDLGTEAFF	TRBV19	TRBJ1-1	-	-
TGTGCCAGCAGCTTGGGTACCTATGGCTACACCTTC	CASSLGTYGYTF	TRBV5-4	TRBJ1-2	-	few
TGTGCCAGCAGCATGACAGGGAGGTATGGCTACACCTTC	CASSMTGRYGYTF	TRBV27	TRBJ1-2	TRBD1	-
TGTGCCAGTAGTATTGGGCAGGGGGTCTCCTACGAGCAGTACTTC	CASSIGQGVSYEQYF	TRBV19	TRBJ2-7	TRBD1	-
TGTGCCAGCAGCTCCGCAGCGGGAAGGTCAGATACGCAGTATTTT	CASSSAAGRSDTQYF	TRBV7-9	TRBJ2-3	TRBD2	-
TGTGCCTGGAGTTATGGAGATACGCAGTATTTT	CAWSYGDTQYF	TRBV30	TRBJ2-3	-	-
TGTGCCTGGACCCGACAGGATGACACTGAAGCTTTCTTT	CAWTRQDDTEAFF	TRBV30	TRBJ1-1	-	-
TGTGCCAGTAGTCCGCATCCGGCGATCCCTTTAATTAACACTGAAGCTTTCTTT	CASSPHPAIPLINTEAFF	TRBV19	TRBJ1-1	-	-
TGCGCCAGCAGTAGCGGGGTGAGCTCCTACAATGAGCAGTTCTTC	CASSSGVSSYNEQFF	TRBV5-1	TRBJ2-1	TRBD2	-
TGTGCCAGCAGCCTGGACAACAATCAGCCCCAGCATTTT	CASSLDNNQPQHF	TRBV5-4	TRBJ1-5	-	-
TGCAGCCTAATCGGGACAGGGGGCGAGAATGAGCAGTTCTTC	CSLIGTGGENEQFF	TRBV29-1	TRBJ2-1	TRBD1	-
TGTGCCAGCAGTTTATGGAGGGGACAGGGATCGAACACTGAAGCTTTCTTT	CASSLWRGQGSNTEAFF	TRBV28	TRBJ1-1	TRBD1	-
TGTGCCAGCAGCCTTATGGGGGACTACCAAGAGACCCAGTACTTC	CASSLMGDYQETQYF	TRBV5-6	TRBJ2-5	-	-
TGCGCCAGCAGGCGAACAGGGGGGACCGGGGAGCTGTTTTTT	CASRRTGGTGELFF	TRBV4-1	TRBJ2-2	TRBD1	few
TGTGCCAGCAGTCGAGGGGGAGGAAGGACTGAAGCTTTCTTT	CASSRGGGRTEAFF	TRBV27	TRBJ1-1	-	few
TGTGCCAGCAGCTTGGCAGCGGGGGGAATTGCAGATACGCAGTATTTT	CASSLAAGGIADTQYF	TRBV5-4	TRBJ2-3	TRBD2	-
TGTGCCAGCAGCTATCCCCCTAACACCGGGGAGCTGTTTTTT	CASSYPPNTGELFF	TRBV7-9	TRBJ2-2	-	-
TGTGCCAGCAGTTACCGGACAGGGGGTGGCTACACCTTC	CASSYRTGGGYTF	TRBV6-5	TRBJ1-2	TRBD1	-
TGTGCCAGCAGGTCTCCAGGGGCGCGGGGCTACACCTTC	CASRSPGARGYTF	TRBV6-5	TRBJ1-2	-	once
TGCGCCAGCAGCCAACATACAGGGGTGGCTGAAGCTTTCTTT	CASSQHTGVAEAFF	TRBV4-1	TRBJ1-1	TRBD1	few
TGTGCCATCAGTGAGTCCACCTCTAACTATGGCTACACCTTC	CAISESTSNYGYTF	TRBV10-3	TRBJ1-2	-	-
TGTGCCTGGAGCGAAGGACTAGCGGGAGGGAATGAGCAGTTCTTC	CAWSEGLAGGNEQFF	TRBV30	TRBJ2-1	TRBD2	few
TGTGCCAGCAGTCCTTCAAGCCAGGGGGGGACTGAAGCTTTCTTT	CASSPSSQGGTEAFF	TRBV27	TRBJ1-1	TRBD1	many
TGCGCCAGCAGCCAAGTCCCCGGGAGATCCCGCAATGAGCAGTTCTTC	CASSQVPGRSRNEQFF	TRBV4-3	TRBJ2-1	-	-
TGTGCCAGCAGCTTCCGAGAGGGGGGTTCTGAAGCTTTCTTT	CASSFREGGSEAFF	TRBV7-9	TRBJ1-1	-	-
TGCAGTGCTCAGACAGGAGACGAGCAGTACTTC	CSAQTGDEQYF	TRBV20-1	TRBJ2-7	-	-
TGTGCCAGTATGGGGGCTTACGAGCAGTACTTC	CASMGAYEQYF	TRBV19	TRBJ2-7	-	few
TGCAGCGTTGTCGCCGGGGGGCAAGAGACCCAGTACTTC	CSVVAGGQETQYF	TRBV29-1	TRBJ2-5	TRBD2	-
TGTGCCAGCAGCCCCGATGGGACATACCGCCAAGAAACCCAGTACTTC	CASSPDGTYRQETQYF	TRBV28	TRBJ2-5	-	-
TGCGCCAGCAGCCAGATCACCCTTAGCCGGGACGAAGAAGGGGGCTACACCTTC	CASSQITLSRDEEGGYTF	TRBV4-1	TRBJ1-2	-	-
TGTGCCAGCGGTTACTCCACAGATACGCAGTATTTT	CASGYSTDTQYF	TRBV5-6	TRBJ2-3	-	-
TGTGCCAGCAGCTCCCAACCGGGTGGCTACAATGAGCAGTTCTTC	CASSSQPGGYNEQFF	TRBV7-3	TRBJ2-1	-	-
TGTGCCAGCAGTTTAGCGGGCTACTATGGCTACACCTTC	CASSLAGYYGYTF	TRBV28	TRBJ1-2	-	-
TGTGCCTGGATCCGGGACCGCTATGGCTACACCTTC	CAWIRDRYGYTF	TRBV30	TRBJ1-2	-	-
TGTGCCAGCAGCCCGGACAGCTACAATGAGCAGTTCTTC	CASSPDSYNEQFF	TRBV5-8	TRBJ2-1	-	-
TGTGCCAGCTCCTCCCAGGTCGTGGACACCGGGGAGCTGTTTTTT	CASSSQVVDTGELFF	TRBV18	TRBJ2-2	-	-
TGTGCCAGTAGTATAGCCAGGGCCAACACTGAAGCTTTCTTT	CASSIARANTEAFF	TRBV19	TRBJ1-1	-	few
TGTGCCATCAGTTCTACTAGCACCGGGGAGCTGTTTTTT	CAISSTSTGELFF	TRBV10-3	TRBJ2-2	-	-
TGTGCCACCAGCACCACGCGACAGGAACCGTCTGAAAAACTGTTTTTT	CATSTTRQEPSEKLFF	TRBV15	TRBJ1-4	-	-
TGTGCCAGCAGCCAGGGACAGACCAATAATTCACCCCTCCACTTT	CASSQGQTNNSPLHF	TRBV5-6	TRBJ1-6	TRBD1	-
TGTGCCAGCGGAAGGGGGGGTTCCTACAATGAGCAGTTCTTC	CASGRGGSYNEQFF	TRBV27	TRBJ2-1	-	-
TGTGCCACCGTCAAACGATTCCAGGGGAACACTGAAGCTTTCTTT	CATVKRFQGNTEAFF	TRBV2	TRBJ1-1	-	-
TGTGCCAGCAGTCAGCCCCAGCATTTT	CASSQPQHF	TRBV11-1	TRBJ1-5	-	-
TGTGCCAGCAGCTTAACAGGAGAGGGGGAGAAGCAGTACTTC	CASSLTGEGEKQYF	TRBV7-2	TRBJ2-7	-	-
TGTGCCAGCTCACCGGGACAGGGAGAGGAGCAGTACTTC	CASSPGQGEEQYF	TRBV18	TRBJ2-7	TRBD1	-
TGCGCCAGCAGTGATTTCCAGGGAGGGAGGACTGAAGCTTTCTTT	CASSDFQGGRTEAFF	TRBV10-2	TRBJ1-1	-	-
TGTGCCAGCCTTGGAGGGACATGGGATGGCTACACCTTC	CASLGGTWDGYTF	TRBV28	TRBJ1-2	-	many